This T cell receptor (beta chain) was observed in a study of Graves' ophthalmopathy and Graves' hyperthyroidism. At the level of the study: Absence of ophthalmopathy within 18 months of follow-up defined stable hyperthyroidism.

Broader study findings: Separation of ophthalmopathy from stable hyperthyroidism was achieved by a 13-signature model, at approximately 90% sensitivity and roughly 80% specificity.

Included hyperthyroidism patients were aged 18 to 65 and newly diagnosed (under 2 months' duration). The authors diagnosed from clinical symptoms, serum thyroxine, TRAb, thyroid ultrasound and orbital computed tomography. V lost 7 bases and J 6 bases, leaving 18 bases between the germline ends. This CDR3 region has 14 residues. This clonotype was seen at least ten times. Antigen unknown. Researchers took RNA transcripts and amplified TCR beta CDR3 regions from them. An initial RT-PCR round employing HTBI primers preceded a second-round multiplex PCR. TCRdb processed the multiplex PCR reads anew with MiXCR; each CDR3 protein has one entry. The table shows more than 1,000,000 distinct CDR3 sequences, with about 36% occurring only once.

Sequenced input: peripheral blood or thyroid tissue (not recorded which). This rearrangement joins TRBV12-3 or TRBV12-4 to TRBJ1-2; D perhaps matches TRBD1 (6 bases). The sequence was collected from an adult man with Graves' hyperthyroidism. The CDR3 nucleotides are TGTGCCAGCACTTCGGGGGGCGCGGGGGATGGCTACACCTTC. It specifies CASTSGGAGDGYTF.